A single sample gave rise to the 19 T cell receptor beta chains below, sequenced in a study of cytomegalovirus exposure and HLA in healthy donors. The PCR used 60 Vbeta and 13 Jbeta primers. Data came from immunoSEQ multiplex PCR; TCRdb stores just in-frame clones and leaves some out. The sample's table shows some 180,000 clones. Sequenced input: PBMCs. The receptors come from a young man in good health and CMV-seronegative.

The CDR3 reads CASSTDRDHPGYNEKLFF. The CDR3 DNA is TGTGCCAGTAGTACCGACAGGGACCACCCGGGGTATAATGAAAAACTGTTTTTT. The chain carries TRBV19 and TRBJ1-4, with 7 bases that match TRBD1. The CDR3 is 18 residues long. The junction had 15 bases not matched to a gene; V was cut back by 4 bases and J by 4 bases. Germline V gene data show CDR1 as LNHDA and CDR2 as SQIVND (reference sequence).

The chain recombines TRBV5-1 with TRBJ2-7, with TRBD1 matching 11 bases. Losses at the gene ends were 4 bases for V and 6 bases for J; bases not matched to a gene: 9. Per germline, CDR1 SGHRS and CDR2 YFSETQ. The CDR3 consists of 15 residues. The CDR3 coding sequence is TGCGCCAGCAGCACCGGGACAGGGGGAACCCGCGAGCAGTACTTC. This sequence encodes CASSTGTGGTREQYF.

The chain combines TRBV29-1 with TRBJ2-1; possible D gene TRBD1, 7 bases. Germline-derived CDR1 and CDR2 are SQVTM and ANQGSEA. V lost 2 bases to trimming and J lost 4 bases, with 12 bases between them. This CDR3 has 14 amino acids. The CDR3: CSVERSGGYNEQFF. CDR3 DNA sequence: TGCAGCGTTGAAAGGTCAGGGGGGTACAATGAGCAGTTCTTC.

The V call is TRBV9, the J call TRBJ2-5; D might be TRBD1 (6 bases). The CDR3 covers 15 residues. Trimming removed 0 bases at V and 2 bases at J, with 11 bases between. Germline-derived CDR1 and CDR2 are SGDLS and YYNGEE. The CDR3 region has the DNA TGTGCCAGCAGCGTAGAGGGACACTTACAAGAGACCCAGTACTTC. The encoded protein is CASSVEGHLQETQYF.

This chain links TRBV18 with TRBJ2-7; perhaps TRBD2 as D (6 bases). The CDR3 has 15 amino acids. Trimming took 3 bases from V and 3 from J, leaving 15 bases between them. Germline values: CDR1 KGHSH, CDR2 LQKENI. CDR3 nucleotide sequence: TGTGCCAGCTCACCCGCGGGACCGCCCCTCTACGAGCAGTACTTC. Protein sequence: CASSPAGPPLYEQYF.

The V call is TRBV27, the J call TRBJ1-2; 7 bases map to TRBD1. The CDR3 is 17 amino acids. Unmatched junction bases numbered 11, after V lost 4 bases and J lost 0 bases. From germline, CDR1 is MNHEY and CDR2 SMNVEV (reference sequence). CDR3 sequence reads: CASSSTRQGAANYGYTF. CDR3 nucleotide sequence: TGTGCCAGCAGTTCAACGAGACAGGGCGCAGCTAACTATGGCTACACCTTC.

This chain uses TRBV28 with TRBJ1-2; the match to TRBD1 covers 7 bases. Losses at the gene ends were 6 bases for V and 4 bases for J; bases not matched to a gene: 8. The CDR3 spans 14 residues. Germline V CDR1 and CDR2: MDHEN, SYDVKM. The CDR3 is CASRQGQSAYGYTF. CDR3 sequence (DNA): TGTGCCAGCAGGCAGGGACAGTCGGCCTATGGCTACACCTTC.

The chain combines TRBV28 with TRBJ1-5, with a possible D match to TRBD1 (5 bases). Trimming removed 3 bases from V and 9 bases from J, with 12 bases in between. Per germline, CDR1 MDHEN and CDR2 SYDVKM. This CDR3 region has 13 residues. The CDR3 reads CASSFGTPGPQHF. For the CDR3, the DNA is TGTGCCAGCAGTTTTGGGACTCCTGGGCCCCAGCATTTT.

V gene TRBV28 combines with J gene TRBJ2-7; the D gene is possibly TRBD2 (6 bases). This CDR3 contains 21 residues. Germline V CDR1 and CDR2: MDHEN, SYDVKM. V gave up 6 bases and J gave up 0 bases, with 33 bases separating them. The CDR3 here is CASSPPYLRAGIRSSSYEQYF. CDR3 bases: TGTGCCAGCAGCCCCCCGTACCTAAGAGCGGGCATAAGGTCAAGCTCCTACGAGCAGTACTTC.

V is TRBV28 and J is TRBJ2-3, with 8 bases that match TRBD2. Germline CDR1 is MDHEN and CDR2 is SYDVKM. This CDR3 spans 14 amino acids. Trimming took 4 bases from V and 4 from J; bases not matched to a gene: 4. The CDR3 sequence: CASSWTSLPDTQYF. DNA of the CDR3: TGTGCCAGCAGTTGGACTAGCCTGCCAGATACGCAGTATTTT.

This chain joins TRBV7-3 and TRBJ2-1; TRBD1 aligns across 9 bases. V gave up 0 bases and J gave up 8 bases; unmatched junction bases: 5. CDR3 length equals 15 residues. Per germline, CDR1 SGHTA and CDR2 FQGTGA. In DNA, the CDR3 is TGTGCCAGCAGCTTAACGGGACAGGGAAACCATGAGCAGTTCTTC. This gives the protein CASSLTGQGNHEQFF.

This chain uses TRBV7-7 with TRBJ2-2; 9 nucleotides line up with TRBD1. Germline assignment: CDR1 SSHAT and CDR2 FNYEAQ (reference sequence). The CDR3 sequence is 15 residues long. Trimming at V came to 2 bases and at J to 6 bases, leaving 4 bases not matched to a gene. CDR3 bases: TGTGCCAGCAGCTTACAATGGACAGGGGCCGGGGAGCTGTTTTTT. Amino acid sequence: CASSLQWTGAGELFF.

The chain recombines TRBV5-1 with TRBJ2-2, with 14 bases fitting TRBD2. Germline CDR1 and CDR2: SGHRS and YFSETQ. The CDR3 is made up of 17 amino acids. V trimming: 4 bases; J trimming: 4 bases; junction bases outside the gene matches: 6. The CDR3 loop reads CASSTGLAGGGTGELFF. For the CDR3, the DNA is TGCGCCAGCAGCACCGGACTAGCGGGAGGTGGCACCGGGGAGCTGTTTTTT. The whole variable domain, filled in from reference TRBV5-1 and TRBJ2-2, reads KAGVTQTPRYLIKTRGQQVTLSCSPISGHRSVSWYQQTPGQGLQFLFEYFSETQRNKGNFPGRFSGRQFSNSRSEMNVSTLELGDSALYLCASSTGLAGGGTGELFFGEGSRLTVL.

The chain links TRBV30 to TRBJ2-2, with a tentative D call TRBD2 (6 bases). CDR3 length: 14 residues. Germline CDR1 GTSNPN, CDR2 SVGIG (reference sequence). V was cut by 4 bases and J by 2 bases, with 11 bases left in between. CDR3 residues: CAWKTSLNTGELFF. The CDR3 nucleotides are TGTGCCTGGAAAACTAGCCTCAACACCGGGGAGCTGTTTTTT.

V and J are TRBV19 and TRBJ2-4, with 12 nucleotides matching TRBD2. The CDR3 runs 19 residues. CDR1 is LNHDA, CDR2 SQIVND, per germline (reference sequence). With 1 base clipped from V and 0 bases from J, the junction kept 7 bases outside the gene matches. CDR3 sequence: CASSIGRLAGVIAKNIQYF. The CDR3 nucleotides are TGTGCCAGTAGTATAGGGAGACTAGCGGGGGTGATAGCCAAAAACATTCAGTACTTC.

DNA for the CDR3: TGTGCCAGCAGCGTAGGGGCTAGCGGAACTGACAATGAGCAGTTCTTC. This sequence encodes CASSVGASGTDNEQFF. This chain connects TRBV9 to TRBJ2-1; 7 positions agree with TRBD2. The CDR3 is 16 residues long. Germline V gene lookup returns CDR1 SGDLS and CDR2 YYNGEE. Trimming took 0 bases from V and 5 from J; bases not matched to a gene: 8.

The CDR3 spells CASSSHMGAQDTQYF. CDR3 sequence (DNA): TGTGCCAGCAGCTCCCACATGGGGGCCCAAGATACGCAGTATTTT. The chain combines TRBV11-3 with TRBJ2-3; D may be TRBD1 (6 bases). CDR1 is SGHNT and CDR2 is YENEEA in the germline V gene. Trimming cost V 4 bases and J 5 bases, with 16 bases left between them. This CDR3 has 15 residues. The full variable domain, completed using reference TRBV11-3 and TRBJ2-3, is EAGVVQSPRYKIIEKKQPVAFWCNPISGHNTLYWYLQNLGQGPELLIRYENEEAVDDSQLPKDRFSAERLKGVDSTLKIQPAELGDSAVYLCASSSHMGAQDTQYFGPGTRLTVL.

V is TRBV27 and J is TRBJ1-6; 7 bases are a match to TRBD1. Germline lookup yields CDR1 MNHEY and CDR2 SMNVEV (reference sequence). The CDR3 extends over 15 amino acids. With 3 bases clipped from V and 6 bases from J, the junction kept 5 bases outside the gene matches. CDR3 bases: TGTGCCAGCAGTTTCTCGGACAGGATTAATTCACCCCTCCACTTT. Its protein product is CASSFSDRINSPLHF.

The genes are TRBV18 and TRBJ2-3; D is unclear. From germline, CDR1 is KGHSH and CDR2 LQKENI. Trimming left V 5 bases short and J 2 bases short, with 5 bases between. This CDR3 comprises 12 residues. CDR3 nucleotides: TGTGCCAGCTCAGAGAACACAGATACGCAGTATTTT. This codes for CASSENTDTQYF.